This TCR beta chain was documented in a study of blood T cell repertoires in COVID-19. Turning to the study itself: The United States, Italy and Spain provided the acute and convalescent COVID-19 samples. PBMCs, B-cell-depleted T cells, or T cells were the source of the cDNA or gDNA that made up the material.

Study processing details: Estimates of nucleated cell counts were drawn from the amplification of reference gene primers. The table came from immunoSEQ multiplex PCR; TCRdb's copy has only in-frame clones and leaves some out. The DNA was the basis for D and trimming; V, J and clone size are from that table. The data contain roughly 120,000 clones, more than 75% of them singletons. The V end lost 0 bases, the J end lost 3 bases, and 18 bases lay between the germline ends. CDR1 and CDR2 from the germline V gene are LGHDT and YNNKEL (reference sequence). The CDR3 contains 18 residues. Sequenced: peripheral blood. This sequence joins TRBV3-1 (or the pseudogene TRBV3-2) and TRBJ2-4, with D tentatively TRBD2 (6 bases). This TCR derives from a man aged 60-69 years with acute or convalescent COVID-19. This CDR3 is CASSQEITPGEVKNIQYF. The CDR3 DNA is TGTGCCAGCAGCCAAGAAATCACCCCCGGGGAGGTCAAAAACATTCAGTACTTC.